The entry below describes one T cell receptor beta chain. The germline CDR1 and CDR2 sequences are MNHEY and SMNVEV (reference sequence). V was shortened by 4 bases and J by 6 bases, with 9 bases between the two germline ends. This CDR3 is 13 amino acids long. This entry comes from a study of blood T cell repertoires in COVID-19. Overall study: Samples taken during acute and convalescent COVID-19 were collected in the United States, Italy and Spain. T cells, B-cell-depleted T cells, or PBMCs supplied cDNA or gDNA.

As originally analysed: Nucleated cell number was recorded as an estimate derived from reference gene primer amplification. TCRdb's copy holds only in-frame clones and misses some; the assay was immunoSEQ multiplex PCR. Clone size and V and J calls were adopted from that table, with D and trimming inferred from the DNA. The sample contains 270,000 or so clones, around 90% of which appear only once. This receptor was taken from a woman aged 40 to 55 who had recovered from COVID-19. The rearrangement uses TRBV27 and TRBJ2-2, with D perhaps TRBD2 (5 bases). The sample taken for sequencing was peripheral blood. The CDR3 protein is CASSYRGAGELFF. The CDR3 region has the DNA TGTGCCAGCAGTTACCGGGGTGCCGGGGAGCTGTTTTTT.